Presented here are 3 T cell receptor beta chains from one specimen sequenced in a study of T cell clonality in common variable immunodeficiency. Study-wide points: In common variable immunodeficiency, TCR beta chains reportedly carried fewer deletions and N-nucleotide insertions.

Their antigen targets remain unknown. Some clones are missing from TCRdb's copy, which holds only in-frame ones; the method was immunoSEQ multiplex PCR. This repertoire holds around 24,000 clones, and none appear only once. The sample was peripheral blood mononuclear cells. Receptor source: a human donor with common variable immunodeficiency.

The sample holds many counts of this clone. The read finishes 3 residues shy of the CDR3 end, and the germline J gene is used to complete it. The chain employs TRBV18 and TRBJ2-5, with D hard to call. Germline V lookup: CDR1 KGHSH, CDR2 LQKENI. V was cut by 2 bases and J by 0 bases, with 4 bases left in between. The CDR3 loop spans 13 amino acids. The CDR3 bases that were read are TGTGCCAGCTCACCAGCGAACCAAGAGACC. Translating gives CASSPANQET. The whole CDR3 is CASSPANQETQYF.

This clone was counted between two and nine times. The read ends 3 residues early relative to the CDR3; the germline J gene fills the gap. The J gene is TRBJ1-1, the V gene TRBV19, with D hard to call. V was trimmed by 3 bases and J by 0 bases, leaving 5 bases between them. Germline V gene sequence: CDR1 LNHDA, CDR2 SQIVND (reference sequence). The CDR3 is made up of 13 amino acids. The DNA read from the CDR3 is TGTGCCAGTAGTATGGCGGTGAACACTGAA. Amino acids: CASSMAVNTE. In full, the CDR3 reads CASSMAVNTEAFF.

This clone was observed a few times. Read coverage stops 3 residues before the CDR3 terminus; the germline J gene supplies the remainder. The same CDR3 can be traced to other DNA sequences in this sample. The chain has TRBV5-6 and TRBJ2-7; a weak D match, TRBD2 (6 bases). Trimming stripped 2 bases from V and 4 bases from J, with 16 bases between. The CDR3 covers 15 residues. CDR1 is SGHDT and CDR2 is YYEEEE in the germline V gene. The CDR3 loop reads CASSFRTSGPYEQYF. CDR3 DNA, as far as it was read: TGTGCCAGCAGCTTCAGGACGAGCGGGCCGTACGAG.